This T cell receptor (beta chain) was identified during a study of shared T cell receptors in the human thymus. Assay: immunoSEQ multiplex PCR; the TCRdb copy retains only in-frame clones and omits some. Among approximately 760,000 clones listed, 80% to 90% were seen once. The V gene's germline CDR1 is SGHKS and CDR2 YYEKEE (reference sequence). The V segment lost 6 bases and the J segment 2 bases; nucleotides outside the gene matches: 9. The CDR3 runs to 15 residues. These sequences were also reported in another study, on human thymus T cells. That work contributes: Samples came from healthy Finnish infants during open corrective cardiac surgery. Thymus tissue was removed during corrective cardiac surgery. Unrelated individuals had highly overlapping thymic repertoires, as reported in related research.

This chain connects TRBV5-5 to TRBJ1-1; TRBD1 matches 8 bases. The receptor was derived from a girl in the first two years of life with a congenital heart defect. Sequences were obtained from thymocytes. The CDR3 spells CASKLPGQGNTEAFF. CDR3 DNA sequence: TGTGCCAGCAAATTGCCCGGACAGGGCAACACTGAAGCTTTCTTT.